The clone carrying this TCR beta chain was counted ten times or more. This record comes from a study of T-cell reconstitution after alpha-beta-depleted transplantation in children. The ends were cut back, 5 bases at V and 3 bases at J, with 7 bases in the middle. There are 12 residues in the CDR3. The TCRbeta library was prepared with unique molecular identifiers. MiXCR was run by TCRdb on the PCR reads, yielding one entry per CDR3 protein. The profile shows 450,000 to 600,000 distinct CDR3 sequences, about 33% of them singletons. The chain recombines TRBV12-3 or TRBV12-4 with TRBJ1-2; no clear D. This sequence originates from a human donor who donated a stem cell graft to a child with aplastic anemia. Sequences were derived from PBMCs from the stem cell graft donor, sampled from the stem cell graft. CDR3 sequence reads: CASSLRDYGYTF. The CDR3 region has the DNA TGTGCCAGCAGTCTCCGGGACTATGGCTACACCTTC.